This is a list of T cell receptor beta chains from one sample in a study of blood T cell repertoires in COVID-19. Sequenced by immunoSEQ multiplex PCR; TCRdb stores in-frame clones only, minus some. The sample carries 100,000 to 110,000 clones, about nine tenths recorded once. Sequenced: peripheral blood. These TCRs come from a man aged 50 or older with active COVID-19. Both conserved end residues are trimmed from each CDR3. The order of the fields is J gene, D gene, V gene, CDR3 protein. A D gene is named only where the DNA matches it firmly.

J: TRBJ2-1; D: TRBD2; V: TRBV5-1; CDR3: ASSLATSGDYNEQF
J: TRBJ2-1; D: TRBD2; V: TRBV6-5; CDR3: ASRGGLERSEQF
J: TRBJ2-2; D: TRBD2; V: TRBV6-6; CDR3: ASISGGADTGELF
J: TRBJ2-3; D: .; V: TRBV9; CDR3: ASSVQGGTQY
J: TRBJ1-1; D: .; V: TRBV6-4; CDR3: ASSFGGEGSRAF
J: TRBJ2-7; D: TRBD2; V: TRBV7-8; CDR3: ASSLDLAGRDQY
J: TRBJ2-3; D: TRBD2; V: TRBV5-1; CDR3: ASSISGGAIDTQY
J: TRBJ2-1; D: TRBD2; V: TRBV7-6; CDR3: ASRRTGTSGYNEQF
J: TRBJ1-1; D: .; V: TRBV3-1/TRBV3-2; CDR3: ASSQGRVRGAMNTEAF
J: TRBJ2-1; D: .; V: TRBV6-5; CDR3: ASSFDRSSYNEQF
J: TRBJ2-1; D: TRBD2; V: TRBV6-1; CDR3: ASSEGTSGYNEQF
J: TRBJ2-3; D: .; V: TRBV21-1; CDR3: ASSKAIRQEEGIRITDTQY
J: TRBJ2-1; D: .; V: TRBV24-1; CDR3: ATSVPTSGNEQF
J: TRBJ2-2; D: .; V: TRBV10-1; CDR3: ASSETTQTNTGELF
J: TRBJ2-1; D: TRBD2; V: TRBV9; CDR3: ASSVAGGFNEQF
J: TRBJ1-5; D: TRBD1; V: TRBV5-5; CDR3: ASSLVQGVVANQPQH
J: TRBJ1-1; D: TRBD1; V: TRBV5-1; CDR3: ASSGETGIVTEAF
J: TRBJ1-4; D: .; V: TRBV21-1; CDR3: ASSKDCTNEKLF
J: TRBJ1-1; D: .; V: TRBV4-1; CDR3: ASSQSSVNTEAF
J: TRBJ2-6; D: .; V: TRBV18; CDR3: ASYSDSGANVLT
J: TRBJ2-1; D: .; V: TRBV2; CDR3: ASSVSGVIYNEQF
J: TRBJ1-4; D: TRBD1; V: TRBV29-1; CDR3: SVADTGGANEKLF
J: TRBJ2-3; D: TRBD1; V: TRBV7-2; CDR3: ASSFGQGTDTQY
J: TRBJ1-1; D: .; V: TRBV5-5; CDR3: ASSEGLYRGSGTEAF
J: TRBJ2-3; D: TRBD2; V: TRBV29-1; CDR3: SVVTSGGALDTQY
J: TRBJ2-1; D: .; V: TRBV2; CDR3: ASSQQGPALMGQF